A selection of T cell receptor beta chains follows, all from one sample in a study of graft-versus-host responses after intestinal transplantation. This table comes from immunoSEQ multiplex PCR, and its TCRdb copy is limited to in-frame clones, with some not included. Of some 150,000 clones detected, around 90% appear once; the ten largest clones hold about 0.2%. For these receptors, no antigen is known. Sequences were derived from unstimulated CD4+ T cells sorted from spleen or lymph node cells, sampled before intestinal transplant. Receptors originate from a human donor who received an intestinal transplant. Both conserved end residues are part of each CDR3. The D gene is left open where the match is weak. Not every row has a clone size; where given, it reads once, few, many or a size class.

clone_size: -
j_call: TRBJ2-1
v_call: TRBV27
d_call: TRBD2
cdr3_aa: CASSFLPWTTSGSQEQFF
cdr3_nt: TGTGCCAGCAGTTTCCTCCCCTGGACTACTAGCGGGAGTCAGGAGCAGTTCTTC

clone_size: -
j_call: TRBJ1-1
v_call: TRBV5-4
d_call: -
cdr3_aa: CASSLAFGQGGTEAFF
cdr3_nt: TGTGCCAGCAGCTTGGCCTTCGGCCAGGGAGGCACTGAAGCTTTCTTT

clone_size: -
j_call: TRBJ2-7
v_call: TRBV7-2
d_call: -
cdr3_aa: CASSLATGRLGPGFRDYEQYF
cdr3_nt: TGTGCCAGCAGCTTAGCGACTGGACGTCTAGGCCCGGGGTTCCGGGACTACGAGCAGTACTTC

clone_size: -
j_call: TRBJ1-1
v_call: TRBV6-5
d_call: -
cdr3_aa: CASSETVNTEAFF
cdr3_nt: TGTGCCAGCAGTGAGACGGTGAACACTGAAGCTTTCTTT

clone_size: -
j_call: TRBJ1-6
v_call: TRBV4-2
d_call: -
cdr3_aa: CASSLGQRYSPLHF
cdr3_nt: TGTGCCAGCAGCCTAGGACAGAGATATTCACCCCTCCACTTT

clone_size: once
j_call: TRBJ2-7
v_call: TRBV7-9
d_call: TRBD1
cdr3_aa: CASRSGTGPYEQYF
cdr3_nt: TGTGCCAGCAGGTCCGGGACAGGACCCTACGAGCAGTACTTC

clone_size: -
j_call: TRBJ2-1
v_call: TRBV18
d_call: TRBD2
cdr3_aa: CASSPPRAGIFEKDEQFF
cdr3_nt: TGTGCCAGCTCACCACCGCGAGCGGGAATATTTGAAAAAGATGAGCAGTTCTTC

clone_size: -
j_call: TRBJ2-7
v_call: TRBV7-8
d_call: TRBD2
cdr3_aa: CASSWTSGVYEQYF
cdr3_nt: TGTGCCAGCAGCTGGACTAGCGGAGTCTACGAGCAGTACTTC

clone_size: -
j_call: TRBJ1-1
v_call: TRBV27
d_call: -
cdr3_aa: CASSLSPEKRRINTEAFF
cdr3_nt: TGTGCCAGCAGTTTATCACCGGAGAAGCGAAGAATAAACACTGAAGCTTTCTTT

clone_size: -
j_call: TRBJ2-7
v_call: TRBV7-2
d_call: TRBD1
cdr3_aa: CASSHDRGSAYEQYF
cdr3_nt: TGTGCCAGCAGCCACGACAGGGGGAGTGCCTACGAGCAGTACTTC

clone_size: -
j_call: TRBJ2-5
v_call: TRBV11-2
d_call: -
cdr3_aa: CASSFQEETQYF
cdr3_nt: TGTGCCAGCAGCTTCCAGGAAGAGACCCAGTACTTC

clone_size: -
j_call: TRBJ2-7
v_call: TRBV2
d_call: -
cdr3_aa: CASSPYPGPSYEQYF
cdr3_nt: TGTGCCAGCAGTCCTTATCCAGGACCTTCCTACGAGCAGTACTTC

clone_size: -
j_call: TRBJ2-5
v_call: TRBV28
d_call: TRBD2
cdr3_aa: CASIMNGRWETQYF
cdr3_nt: TGTGCCAGCATCATGAACGGGAGGTGGGAGACCCAGTACTTC